This record looks at one TCR beta chain sequence and its context. Sequenced by immunoSEQ multiplex PCR; TCRdb stores in-frame clones only, minus some. Of 150,000 to 200,000 clones detected, around 91% appear once; the ten largest clones hold under 0.85%. Two negative PCRs, clearance, or symptom resolution characterized the recovered Cohort 3 donors. The source of the sample is a study of blood T cell repertoires in COVID-19. The receptor comes from a woman aged 18-29 years who had recovered from COVID-19. Sequencing used PBMCs or T cells enriched from blood (not recorded which).

CDR3 amino acids: CASSQRHPGLLSGEQFF. In DNA form, the CDR3 reads TGCGCCAGCAGCCAACGCCATCCGGGACTCCTGTCAGGTGAGCAGTTCTTC. The chain couples TRBV4-1 to TRBJ2-1; a possible D gene is TRBD2 (6 bases). V lost 2 bases, J lost 9 bases, and 23 bases lay in between. Per germline, CDR1 MGHRA and CDR2 YSYEKL. CDR3 length equals 17 residues.